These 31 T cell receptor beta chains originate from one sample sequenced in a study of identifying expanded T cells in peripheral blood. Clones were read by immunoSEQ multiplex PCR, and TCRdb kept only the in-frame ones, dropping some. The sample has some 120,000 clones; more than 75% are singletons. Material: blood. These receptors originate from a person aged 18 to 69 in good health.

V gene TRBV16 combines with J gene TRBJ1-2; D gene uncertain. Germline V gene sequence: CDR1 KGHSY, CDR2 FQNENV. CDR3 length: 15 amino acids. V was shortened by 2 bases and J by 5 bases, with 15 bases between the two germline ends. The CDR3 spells CASSQDIPSWYGYTF. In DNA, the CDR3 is TGTGCCAGCAGCCAAGATATACCAAGTTGGTATGGCTACACCTTC.

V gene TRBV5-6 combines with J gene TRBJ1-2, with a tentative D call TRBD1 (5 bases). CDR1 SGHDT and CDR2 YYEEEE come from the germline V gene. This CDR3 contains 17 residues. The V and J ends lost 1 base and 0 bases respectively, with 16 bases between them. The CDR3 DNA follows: TGTGCCAGCAGCTTGTTTTCAGCGGGACGGACTAACTATGGCTACACCTTC. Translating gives CASSLFSAGRTNYGYTF.

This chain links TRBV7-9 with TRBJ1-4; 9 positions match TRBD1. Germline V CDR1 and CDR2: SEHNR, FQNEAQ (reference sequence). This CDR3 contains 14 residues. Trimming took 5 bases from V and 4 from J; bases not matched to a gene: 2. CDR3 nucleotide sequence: TGTGCCAGCAGCCAGGGACAGGGTAATGAAAAACTGTTTTTT. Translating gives CASSQGQGNEKLFF.

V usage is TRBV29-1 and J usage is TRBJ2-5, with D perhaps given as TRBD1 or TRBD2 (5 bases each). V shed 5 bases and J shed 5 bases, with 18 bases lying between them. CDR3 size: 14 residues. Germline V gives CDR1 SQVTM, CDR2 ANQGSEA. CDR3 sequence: CSVPRGPSGETQYF. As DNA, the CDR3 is TGCAGCGTTCCCCGGGGTCCGTCAGGGGAGACCCAGTACTTC.

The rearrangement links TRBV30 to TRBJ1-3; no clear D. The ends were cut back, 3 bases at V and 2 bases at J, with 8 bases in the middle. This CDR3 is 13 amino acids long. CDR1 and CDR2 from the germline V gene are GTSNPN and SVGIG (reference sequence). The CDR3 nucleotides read TGTGCCTGGAGCCGGGGAGCTGGAAACACCATATATTTT. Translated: CAWSRGAGNTIYF.

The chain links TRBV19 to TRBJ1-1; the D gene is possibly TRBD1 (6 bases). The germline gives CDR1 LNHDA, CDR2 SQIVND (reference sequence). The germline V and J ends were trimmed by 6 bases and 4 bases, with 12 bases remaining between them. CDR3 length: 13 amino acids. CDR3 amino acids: CASSPGTPTEAFF. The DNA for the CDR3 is TGTGCCAGTAGCCCCGGGACACCCACTGAAGCTTTCTTT.

This CDR3 is CASSGDRDGYTF. For the CDR3, the DNA is TGTGCCAGCAGTGGAGACAGAGACGGCTACACCTTC. This chain connects TRBV2 to TRBJ1-2; perhaps TRBD1 as D (5 bases). V was pared by 4 bases and J by 8 bases, with 11 bases between. CDR3 length equals 12 residues. Germline V gives CDR1 SNHLY, CDR2 FYNNEI.

The CDR3 nucleotides are TGTGCCAGCAGCCCCTCGGTGGGTCTAGGATACAATGAGCAGTTCTTC. Residues: CASSPSVGLGYNEQFF. The chain has TRBV5-4 and TRBJ2-1; D is unresolved. V shed 4 bases and J shed 4 bases, with 18 bases lying between them. CDR1 is SGHNT and CDR2 is YYREEE in the germline V gene (reference sequence). CDR3 length: 16 amino acids.

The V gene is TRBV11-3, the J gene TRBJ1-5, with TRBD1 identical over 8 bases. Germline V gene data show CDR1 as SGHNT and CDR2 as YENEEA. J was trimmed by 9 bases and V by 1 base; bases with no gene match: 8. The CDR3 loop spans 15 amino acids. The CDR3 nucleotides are TGTGCCAGCAGCTTAGCCGACAGGGGCCGGCGGCCCCAGCATTTT. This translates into CASSLADRGRRPQHF.

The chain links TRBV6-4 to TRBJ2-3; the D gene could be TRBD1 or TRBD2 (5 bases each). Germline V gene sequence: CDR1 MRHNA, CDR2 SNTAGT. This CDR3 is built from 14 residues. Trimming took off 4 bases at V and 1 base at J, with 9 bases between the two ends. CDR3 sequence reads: CASSVRGGTDTQYF. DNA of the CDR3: TGTGCCAGCAGTGTTCGAGGGGGCACAGATACGCAGTATTTT.

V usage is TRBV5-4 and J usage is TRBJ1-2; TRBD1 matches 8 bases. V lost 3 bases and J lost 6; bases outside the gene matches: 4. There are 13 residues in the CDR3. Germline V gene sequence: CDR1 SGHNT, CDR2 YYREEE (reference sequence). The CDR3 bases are TGTGCCAGCAGCTCGGACAGGGCGCATGGCTACACCTTC. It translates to CASSSDRAHGYTF. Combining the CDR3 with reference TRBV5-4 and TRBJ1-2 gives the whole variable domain ETGVTQSPTHLIKTRGQQVTLRCSSQSGHNTVSWYQQALGQGPQFIFQYYREEENGRGNFPPRFSGLQFPNYSSELNVNALELDDSALYLCASSSDRAHGYTFGSGTRLTVV.

The CDR3 protein is CSVEDHPSTEQNTEAFF. Written as DNA, the CDR3 is TGCAGCGTTGAAGATCACCCTTCGACAGAACAAAACACTGAAGCTTTCTTT. V usage is TRBV29-1 and J usage is TRBJ1-1, with TRBD1 as a possible D gene (5 bases). Germline V lookup: CDR1 SQVTM, CDR2 ANQGSEA. The ends were cut back, 0 bases at V and 2 bases at J, with 19 bases in the middle. CDR3 length equals 17 residues.

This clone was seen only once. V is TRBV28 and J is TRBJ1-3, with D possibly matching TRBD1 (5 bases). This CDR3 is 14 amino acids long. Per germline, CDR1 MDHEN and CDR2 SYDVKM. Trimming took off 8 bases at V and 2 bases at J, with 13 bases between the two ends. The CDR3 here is CASRADTPGNTIYF. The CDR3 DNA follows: TGTGCCAGCCGGGCGGACACCCCTGGAAACACCATATATTTT.

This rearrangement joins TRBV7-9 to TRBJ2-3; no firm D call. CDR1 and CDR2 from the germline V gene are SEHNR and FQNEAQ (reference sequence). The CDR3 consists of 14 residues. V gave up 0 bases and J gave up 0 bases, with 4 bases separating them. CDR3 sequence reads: CASSLARSTDTQYF. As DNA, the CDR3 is TGTGCCAGCAGCTTAGCCCGGAGCACAGATACGCAGTATTTT.

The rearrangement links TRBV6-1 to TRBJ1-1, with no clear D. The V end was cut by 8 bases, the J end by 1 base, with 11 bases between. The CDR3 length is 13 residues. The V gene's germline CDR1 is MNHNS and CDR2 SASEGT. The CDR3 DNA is TGTGCCAGCGTGTTGAAATCGAACACTGAAGCTTTCTTT. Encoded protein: CASVLKSNTEAFF.

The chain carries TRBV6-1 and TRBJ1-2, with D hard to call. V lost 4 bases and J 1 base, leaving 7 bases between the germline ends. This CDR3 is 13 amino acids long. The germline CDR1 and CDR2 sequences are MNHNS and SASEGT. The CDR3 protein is CASSVGGNYGYTF. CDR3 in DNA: TGTGCCAGCAGTGTCGGAGGTAACTATGGCTACACCTTC.

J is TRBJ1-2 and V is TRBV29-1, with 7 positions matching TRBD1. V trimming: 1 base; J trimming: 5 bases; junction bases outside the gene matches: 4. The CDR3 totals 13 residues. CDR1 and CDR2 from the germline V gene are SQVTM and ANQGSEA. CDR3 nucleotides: TGCAGCGTTGAAGGGGGGGACAGTTATGGCTACACCTTC. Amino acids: CSVEGGDSYGYTF.

The CDR3 DNA reads as TGTGCCAGTAGTATAGATCATCCCCGGGGCGTATATGGCTACACCTTC. As protein: CASSIDHPRGVYGYTF. V gene TRBV19 combines with J gene TRBJ1-2; possibly TRBD1 for D (5 bases). The CDR3 is 16 residues long. Looked up from germline, CDR1 is LNHDA and CDR2 is SQIVND (reference sequence). V dropped 0 bases and J dropped 5 bases, with 16 bases sitting between them.

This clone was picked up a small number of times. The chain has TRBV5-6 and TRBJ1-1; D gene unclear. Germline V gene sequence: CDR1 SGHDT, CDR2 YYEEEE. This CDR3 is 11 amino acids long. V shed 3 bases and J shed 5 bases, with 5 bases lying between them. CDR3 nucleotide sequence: TGTGCCAGCAGCTACTTTACTGAAGCTTTCTTT. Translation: CASSYFTEAFF.

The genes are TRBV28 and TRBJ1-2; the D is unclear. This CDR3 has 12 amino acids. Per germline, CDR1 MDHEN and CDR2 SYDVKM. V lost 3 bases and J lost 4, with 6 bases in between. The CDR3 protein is CASSLGSYGYTF. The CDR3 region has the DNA TGTGCCAGCAGTTTGGGTAGCTATGGCTACACCTTC.

CDR3 protein: CASSSGESYEQYF. As DNA, the CDR3 is TGTGCCAGCAGTTCCGGGGAGAGCTACGAGCAGTACTTC. The V gene is TRBV27, the J gene TRBJ2-7, with a possible D match to TRBD2 (5 bases). Trimming removed 4 bases from V and 3 bases from J, with 10 bases in between. Germline V gives CDR1 MNHEY, CDR2 SMNVEV (reference sequence). This CDR3 is 13 amino acids long.

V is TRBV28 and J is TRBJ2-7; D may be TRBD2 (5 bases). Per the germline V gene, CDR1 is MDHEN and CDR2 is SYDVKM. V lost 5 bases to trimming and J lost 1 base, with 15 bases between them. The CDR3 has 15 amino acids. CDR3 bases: TGTGCCAGCAGTGTAGTCGGACTTGATTCCTACGAGCAGTACTTC. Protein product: CASSVVGLDSYEQYF.

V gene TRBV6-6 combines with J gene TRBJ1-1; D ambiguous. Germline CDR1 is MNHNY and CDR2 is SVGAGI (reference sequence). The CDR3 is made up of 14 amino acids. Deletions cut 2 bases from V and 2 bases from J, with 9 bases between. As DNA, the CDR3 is TGTGCCAGCAGTTACGGAGGCCTCAACACTGAAGCTTTCTTT. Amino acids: CASSYGGLNTEAFF.

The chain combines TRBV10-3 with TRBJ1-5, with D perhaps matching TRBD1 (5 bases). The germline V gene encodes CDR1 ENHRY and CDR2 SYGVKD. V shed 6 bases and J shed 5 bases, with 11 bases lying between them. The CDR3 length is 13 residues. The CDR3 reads CAISPGTHQPQHF. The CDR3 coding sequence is TGTGCCATCAGCCCCGGGACCCATCAGCCCCAGCATTTT.

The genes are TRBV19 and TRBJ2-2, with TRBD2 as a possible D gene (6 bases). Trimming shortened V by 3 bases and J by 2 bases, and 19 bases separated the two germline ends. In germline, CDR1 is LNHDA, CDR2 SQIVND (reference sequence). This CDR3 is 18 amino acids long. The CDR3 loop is CASSIWRGLTRNTGELFF. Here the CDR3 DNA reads TGTGCCAGTAGTATCTGGAGGGGCCTCACACGAAACACCGGGGAGCTGTTTTTT.

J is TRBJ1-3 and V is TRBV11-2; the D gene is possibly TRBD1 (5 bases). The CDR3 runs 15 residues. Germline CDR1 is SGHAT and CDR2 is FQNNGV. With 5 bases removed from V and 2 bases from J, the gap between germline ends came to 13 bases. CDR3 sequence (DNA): TGTGCCAGCAGCATAGGGACGAGTCCTGGAAACACCATATATTTT. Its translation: CASSIGTSPGNTIYF. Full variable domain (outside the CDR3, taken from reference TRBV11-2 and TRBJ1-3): EAGVAQSPRYKIIEKRQSVAFWCNPISGHATLYWYQQILGQGPKLLIQFQNNGVVDDSQLPKDRFSAERLKGVDSTLKIQPAKLEDSAVYLCASSIGTSPGNTIYFGEGSWLTVV.

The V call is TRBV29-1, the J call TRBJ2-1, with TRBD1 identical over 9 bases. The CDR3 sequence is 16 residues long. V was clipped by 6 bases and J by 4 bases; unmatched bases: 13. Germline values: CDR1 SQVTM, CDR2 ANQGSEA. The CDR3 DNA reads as TGCAGCGTGGGGGGCGGGGACAGGGCGCTATACAATGAGCAGTTCTTC. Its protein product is CSVGGGDRALYNEQFF.

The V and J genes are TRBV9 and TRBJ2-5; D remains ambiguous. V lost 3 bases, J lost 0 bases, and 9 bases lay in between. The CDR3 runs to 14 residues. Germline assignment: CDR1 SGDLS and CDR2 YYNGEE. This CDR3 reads CASSEQTYQETQYF. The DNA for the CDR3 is TGTGCCAGCAGCGAACAGACGTACCAAGAGACCCAGTACTTC. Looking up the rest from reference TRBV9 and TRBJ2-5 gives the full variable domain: DSGVTQTPKHLITATGQRVTLRCSPRSGDLSVYWYQQSLDQGLQFLIQYYNGEERAKGNILERFSAQQFPDLHSELNLSSLELGDSALYFCASSEQTYQETQYFGPGTRLLVL.

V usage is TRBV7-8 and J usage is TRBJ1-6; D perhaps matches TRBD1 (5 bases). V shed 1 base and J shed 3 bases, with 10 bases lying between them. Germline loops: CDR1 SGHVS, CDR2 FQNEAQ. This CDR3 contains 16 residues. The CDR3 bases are TGTGCCAGCAGCTTAGTTGCAGGGTTCTATAATTCACCCCTCCACTTT. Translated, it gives CASSLVAGFYNSPLHF.

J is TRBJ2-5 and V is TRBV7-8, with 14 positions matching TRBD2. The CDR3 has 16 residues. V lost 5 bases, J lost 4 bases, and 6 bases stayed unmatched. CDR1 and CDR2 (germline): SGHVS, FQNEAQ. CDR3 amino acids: CASSERLAGGTETQYF. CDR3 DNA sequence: TGTGCCAGCAGCGAGCGACTAGCGGGGGGGACAGAGACCCAGTACTTC.

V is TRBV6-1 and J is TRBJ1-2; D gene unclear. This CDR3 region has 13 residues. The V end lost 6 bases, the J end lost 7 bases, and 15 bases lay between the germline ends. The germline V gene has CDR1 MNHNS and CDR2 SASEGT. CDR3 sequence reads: CASSPQTPFGYTF. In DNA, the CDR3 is TGTGCCAGCAGCCCTCAAACCCCATTTGGCTACACCTTC.